The TCR beta chain under discussion was sequenced for a study of CD8 T cell repertoires and HIV-1 epitope variants. Looking at the study overall: Separate from the cultures, 1M uncultured T cells served as baseline.

To note about this clone: What it binds is not known.

The germline gives CDR1 SGDLS, CDR2 YYNGEE. The CDR3 length is 12 residues. V lost 7 bases and J 3 bases, leaving 7 bases between the germline ends. Method: immunoSEQ multiplex PCR; TCRdb's copy keeps in-frame clones and lacks some. Of 4,000 to 6,000 clones in the sample, 66% were seen once. This receptor was identified in a male donor with HIV. The chain uses TRBV9 and TRBJ2-2, with unresolved D. Sequenced: cultured CD8+ T cells derived from PBMCs. This CDR3 reads CASGQDTGELFF. The CDR3 coding sequence is TGTGCCAGCGGCCAAGACACCGGGGAGCTGTTTTTT.